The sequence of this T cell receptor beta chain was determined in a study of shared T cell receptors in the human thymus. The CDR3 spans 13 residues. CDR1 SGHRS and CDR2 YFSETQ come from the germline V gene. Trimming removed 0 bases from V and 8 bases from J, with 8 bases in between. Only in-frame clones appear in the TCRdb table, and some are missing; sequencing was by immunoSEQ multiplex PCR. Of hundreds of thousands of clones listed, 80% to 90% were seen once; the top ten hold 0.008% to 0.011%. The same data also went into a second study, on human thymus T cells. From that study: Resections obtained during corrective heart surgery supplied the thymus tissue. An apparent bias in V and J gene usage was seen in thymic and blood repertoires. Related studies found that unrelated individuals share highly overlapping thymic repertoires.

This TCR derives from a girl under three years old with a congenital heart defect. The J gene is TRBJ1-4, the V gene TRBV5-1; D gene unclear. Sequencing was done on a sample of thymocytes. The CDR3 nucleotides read TGCGCCAGCAGCTTGGAAAGTGGCGAAAAACTGTTTTTT. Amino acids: CASSLESGEKLFF. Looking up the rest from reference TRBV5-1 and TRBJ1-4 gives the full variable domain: KAGVTQTPRYLIKTRGQQVTLSCSPISGHRSVSWYQQTPGQGLQFLFEYFSETQRNKGNFPGRFSGRQFSNSRSEMNVSTLELGDSALYLCASSLESGEKLFFGSGTQLSVL.